This passage covers 7 T cell receptor beta chains from one sample sequenced in a study of early T cells in non-severe SARS-CoV-2 infection. Using its own MiXCR run on the 5' RACE reads, TCRdb lists one record per CDR3 protein. Of tens of thousands of distinct CDR3 sequences in the sample, under 9% were seen once. This specimen consisted of whole blood, obtained at baseline. The receptor source for this set is an adult who was a healthcare worker with PCR-confirmed SARS-CoV-2 infection or an uninfected control (not recorded which).

In its sample, this clonotype was seen a few times. This chain links TRBV11-2 with TRBJ1-6, with D uncertain. Trimming removed 3 bases from V and 8 bases from J, with 17 bases in between. Germline V gene data show CDR1 as SGHAT and CDR2 as FQNNGV. The CDR3 covers 16 residues. The CDR3 coding sequence is TGTGCCAGCAGCTTGAAAGGAGGAGGGTTAGATTCACCCCTCCACTTT. Its protein product is CASSLKGGGLDSPLHF. Looking up the rest from reference TRBV11-2 and TRBJ1-6 gives the full variable domain: EAGVAQSPRYKIIEKRQSVAFWCNPISGHATLYWYQQILGQGPKLLIQFQNNGVVDDSQLPKDRFSAERLKGVDSTLKIQPAKLEDSAVYLCASSLKGGGLDSPLHFGNGTRLTVT.

In its sample, this clonotype was seen a few times. The chain joins TRBV7-6 to TRBJ1-6, with D tentatively TRBD1 (5 bases). Per germline, CDR1 SGHVS and CDR2 FNYEAQ. CDR3 size: 17 residues. The V end lost 2 bases, the J end lost 5 bases, and 16 bases lay between the germline ends. In nucleotides, the CDR3 is TGTGCCAGCAGCTTAAGGCCTCCGGGACGGGATAATTCACCCCTCCACTTT. This translates into CASSLRPPGRDNSPLHF.

This clonotype was recorded many times. V is TRBV28 and J is TRBJ2-1, with TRBD2 matching 9 bases. The germline CDR1 and CDR2 sequences are MDHEN and SYDVKM. V gave up 5 bases and J gave up 2 bases; unmatched junction bases: 7. This CDR3 is 16 amino acids long. CDR3 in amino acids: CASSLNSGGTYNEQFF. The CDR3, as DNA: TGTGCCAGCAGTCTTAATAGCGGGGGTACCTACAATGAGCAGTTCTTC.

This clonotype was seen at least ten times. V usage is TRBV9 and J usage is TRBJ2-6; D possibly corresponds to TRBD1 (6 bases). V was cut by 4 bases and J by 4 bases, with 12 bases left in between. The CDR3 has 15 amino acids. Germline V CDR1 and CDR2: SGDLS, YYNGEE. The chain's CDR3 is CASSQTGTGANVLTF. For the CDR3, the DNA is TGTGCCAGCAGCCAAACAGGGACCGGGGCCAACGTCCTGACTTTC.

This clonotype has only a few counts. The rearrangement uses TRBV11-3 and TRBJ2-1; D may be TRBD1 (6 bases). The V gene lost 0 bases and the J gene lost 7 bases, with 10 bases spanning the gap. Looked up from germline, CDR1 is SGHNT and CDR2 is YENEEA. The CDR3 length is 14 residues. The CDR3: CASSLDDRSNEQFF. Written as DNA, the CDR3 is TGTGCCAGCAGCTTAGACGACAGGTCTAATGAGCAGTTCTTC.

A few counts support this clonotype. This rearrangement joins TRBV10-2 to TRBJ2-7; TRBD2 matches 7 bases. The CDR3 loop spans 11 amino acids. Germline assignment: CDR1 WSHSY and CDR2 SAAADI. V shed 6 bases, J shed 4 bases, and the junction held 0 bases outside the gene matches. CDR3 coding DNA: TGCGCCAGCAGCGGGAGGTACGAGCAGTACTTC. It specifies CASSGRYEQYF.

This clonotype was counted only a few times. This rearrangement joins TRBV5-1 to TRBJ2-7; TRBD2 matches 11 bases. Germline CDR1 SGHRS, CDR2 YFSETQ. V dropped 4 bases and J dropped 2; count of bases not matched to a gene: 5. There are 15 residues in the CDR3. CDR3 DNA: TGCGCCAGCAGCGCTACTAGCGGGGGCCCCTACGAGCAGTACTTC. Translating it yields CASSATSGGPYEQYF.